This T cell receptor (beta chain) was sequenced for a study of identical twins. The germline gives CDR1 SGHNT, CDR2 YENEEA. CDR3 length equals 15 residues. V dropped 0 bases and J dropped 7 bases, with 14 bases sitting between them. Template switching added a universal primer binding site, and final cDNA carried unique molecular identifiers. From the 5' RACE reads, TCRdb called clonotypes with MiXCR, one entry per CDR3 protein. Among just under 650,000 distinct CDR3 sequences listed, under 8.5% were seen once. Findings of the study overall: Conclusions were based on cross-sectional statistical analysis, without following the same donors.

Remarks on this clonotype: Its antigen is currently unknown.

The same data also went into a second study, on yellow fever vaccine responses in identical twins.

The TCR comes from a young woman in good health. The sequencing sample was made of PBMCs. This rearrangement joins TRBV11-3 to TRBJ2-3; the D gene is possibly TRBD1 (5 bases). For the CDR3, the DNA is TGTGCCAGCAGCTTAGATAGTAGTGGACAATATACGCAGTATTTT. Encoded protein: CASSLDSSGQYTQYF.